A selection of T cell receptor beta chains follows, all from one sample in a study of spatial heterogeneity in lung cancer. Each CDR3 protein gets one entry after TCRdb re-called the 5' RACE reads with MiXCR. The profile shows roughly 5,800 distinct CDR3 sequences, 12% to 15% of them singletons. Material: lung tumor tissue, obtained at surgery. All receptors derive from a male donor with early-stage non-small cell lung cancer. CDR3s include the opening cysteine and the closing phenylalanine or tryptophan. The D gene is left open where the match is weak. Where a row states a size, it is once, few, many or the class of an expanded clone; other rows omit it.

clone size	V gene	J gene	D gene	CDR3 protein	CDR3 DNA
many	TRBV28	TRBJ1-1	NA	CASSFFWNTEAFF	TGTGCCAGCAGTTTTTTCTGGAACACTGAAGCTTTCTTT
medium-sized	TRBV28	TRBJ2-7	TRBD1	CASSGQGPYEQYF	TGTGCCAGCAGCGGACAGGGCCCCTACGAGCAGTACTTC
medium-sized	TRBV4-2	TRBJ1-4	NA	CASSVGGATNEKLFF	TGTGCCAGCAGCGTAGGTGGAGCAACTAATGAAAAACTGTTTTTT
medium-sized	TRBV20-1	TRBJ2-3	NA	CSAIQGGSSMDTQYF	TGCAGTGCTATCCAAGGAGGCAGTAGCATGGATACGCAGTATTTT
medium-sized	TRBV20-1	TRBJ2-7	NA	CSARGRNMVYEQYF	TGCAGTGCTAGAGGTCGGAACATGGTCTACGAGCAGTACTTC
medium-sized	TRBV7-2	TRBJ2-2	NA	CASSFQGTAGELFF	TGTGCCAGCAGCTTCCAGGGGACGGCCGGGGAGCTGTTTTTT
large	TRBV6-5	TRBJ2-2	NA	CASSYDSGTGELFF	TGTGCCAGCAGTTACGATTCGGGCACCGGGGAGCTGTTTTTT
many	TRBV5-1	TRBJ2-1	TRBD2	CASSSSAMTSGGNEQFF	TGCGCCAGCAGCTCTTCCGCAATGACTAGCGGTGGCAATGAGCAGTTCTTC
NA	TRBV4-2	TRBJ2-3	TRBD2	CASSQTLGLAGALTDTQYF	TGTGCCAGCAGCCAAACCCTAGGACTAGCGGGGGCCCTCACAGATACGCAGTATTTT
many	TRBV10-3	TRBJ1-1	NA	CAISPPGDGAEAFF	TGTGCCATCAGCCCCCCTGGGGACGGAGCTGAAGCTTTCTTT
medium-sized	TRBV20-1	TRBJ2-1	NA	CSARPFGRGTYNEQFF	TGCAGTGCTCGCCCATTTGGGCGGGGAACCTACAATGAGCAGTTCTTC
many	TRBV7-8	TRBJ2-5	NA	CASSPPTVWGKWDQETQYF	TGTGCCAGCAGCCCGCCCACGGTTTGGGGCAAGTGGGACCAAGAGACCCAGTACTTC
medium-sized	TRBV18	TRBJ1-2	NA	CASSPRQAYGYTF	TGTGCCAGCTCACCAAGACAGGCCTATGGCTACACCTTC
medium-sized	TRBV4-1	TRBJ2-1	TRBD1	CASSPFEGQGKSNEQFF	TGCGCCAGCAGCCCCTTTGAGGGACAGGGAAAATCGAATGAGCAGTTCTTC
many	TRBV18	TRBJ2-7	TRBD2	CASSVGPGLAGVDYEQYF	TGTGCCAGCTCAGTTGGTCCGGGACTAGCGGGAGTGGACTACGAGCAGTACTTC
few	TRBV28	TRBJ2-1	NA	CASRPGETYNEQFF	TGTGCCAGCCGACCGGGGGAAACCTACAATGAGCAGTTCTTC